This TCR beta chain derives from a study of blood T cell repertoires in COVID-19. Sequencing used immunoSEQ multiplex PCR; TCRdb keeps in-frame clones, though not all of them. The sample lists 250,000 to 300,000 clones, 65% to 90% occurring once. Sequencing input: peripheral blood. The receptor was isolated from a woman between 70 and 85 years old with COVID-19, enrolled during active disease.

CDR3: CAISYDRGHNNEQFF. CDR3 DNA: TGTGCCATCAGCTATGACAGGGGGCATAACAATGAGCAGTTCTTC. The rearrangement links TRBV10-3 to TRBJ2-1, with 10 nucleotides matching TRBD1. The CDR3 is made up of 15 amino acids. In germline, CDR1 is ENHRY, CDR2 SYGVKD. J was trimmed by 5 bases and V by 6 bases; bases with no gene match: 7.